The present entry profiles one T cell receptor beta chain with its context. This receptor's antigen is unknown. One base away there is no much larger clone; base qualities are not given. The sample belongs to a study of blood T cell repertoires in COVID-19 (dated by TCRdb to the early 2020s). Regarding the study in general: Collaborator samples came from the United States, Italy and Spain and covered acute and convalescent phases of COVID-19. The prospective study material was composed of cDNA or gDNA derived from T cells, B-cell-depleted T cells, or PBMCs. Deeply sampled blood TCRbeta repertoires from subjects exposed to, actively infected with, or recovered from COVID-19 were included in the dataset. The repertoires were released in a freely available public database intended as a resource for research on the immune response to SARS-CoV-2. The samples were drawn from two sources: the first 160 participants of the ongoing ImmuneRACE study, and 1,254 subjects contributed by 6 global collaborators. The sample metadata nearly always contained a de-identified subject ID, COVID-19 status, age in years and sex. HLA class I and class II types, where available, came from metadata supplied by the sample provider rather than from assay-based typing. Points the paper makes about the study in general: How much clinical and demographic metadata was included differed by source and by participant, and the metadata was provided uncurated.

Each collaborating institution followed its own protocols to collect whole blood in K2EDTA tubes. For TCRbeta analysis, collaborator samples were shipped as frozen whole blood, as isolated PBMCs, or as DNA extracted from either sample type. Sequences SGHAT (CDR1) and FQNNGV (CDR2) are obtained from the germline V gene. The CDR3, from cysteine to phenylalanine, totals 13 residues. The sequence is cut down to CDR3 DNA, 39 bases in frame from base 1. At the junction V is shortened by 2 bases and J by 12 bases, with 14 bases in between. TCRbeta CDR3 regions were amplified from genomic DNA by means of the immunoSEQ Assay, a bias-controlled multiplex PCR. The authors' pipeline ran thus. Within the assay, amplification of reference gene primers was used to estimate how many nucleated cells each sample contained. To quantify the absolute abundance of each unique TCRbeta CDR3 rearrangement, sequence reads were collapsed and filtered. For each sample, productive Simpson clonality was calculated by taking the square root of Simpson's diversity index across productive rearrangements. TCRdb took this table from immuneACCESS and kept in-frame rearrangements with V and J called. Such tables lack part of the clones; where checked against another copy, unresolved V genes explain under half of the gap, and the rest is unexplained. V and J calls and clone size are as listed in that table; D and trimming were resolved from the DNA. This sample is represented by more than 50,000 clones; 70% to 90% of them were singletons. The biggest ten clones account for about 18% of the sample.

The rearrangement joined TRBV11-2 to TRBJ2-4, with TRBD1 as a weak D call on 6 bases. Input material: peripheral blood. This sequence was found in a human donor in a cohort sampled during active COVID-19. Read as DNA, the sequence is TGTGCCAGCAGCTTAAAGGGGGTAGCGCCTCAGTACTTC. Its amino acids are CASSLKGVAPQYF.